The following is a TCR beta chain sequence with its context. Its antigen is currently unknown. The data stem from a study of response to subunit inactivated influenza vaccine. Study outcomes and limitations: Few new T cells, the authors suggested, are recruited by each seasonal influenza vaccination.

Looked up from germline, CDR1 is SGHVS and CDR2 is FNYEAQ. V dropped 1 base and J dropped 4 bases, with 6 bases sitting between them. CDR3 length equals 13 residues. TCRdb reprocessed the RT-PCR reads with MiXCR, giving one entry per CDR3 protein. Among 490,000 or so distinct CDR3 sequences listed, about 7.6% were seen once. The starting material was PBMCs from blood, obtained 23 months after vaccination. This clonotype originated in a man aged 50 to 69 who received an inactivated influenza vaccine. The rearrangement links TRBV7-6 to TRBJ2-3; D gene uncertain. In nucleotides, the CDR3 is TGTGCCAGCAGCTTAGTCGTCGCAGATACGCAGTATTTT. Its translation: CASSLVVADTQYF.